Sequencing of this TCR beta chain was carried out in a study of blood T cell repertoires in COVID-19. For the study at large: Acute-phase and convalescent COVID-19 samples originated in the United States, Italy and Spain.

The V gene's germline CDR1 is MNHEY and CDR2 SMNVEV (reference sequence). The CDR3 extends over 14 amino acids. V dropped 1 base and J dropped 1 base, with 8 bases sitting between them. In the original processing: Scientists estimated how many nucleated cells there were by amplifying reference gene primers. Method: immunoSEQ multiplex PCR; TCRdb's copy keeps in-frame clones and lacks some. V and J calls plus clone size are reproduced from that table; the DNA served to infer D and trimming. The table records about 160,000 clones, about 93% of them present only once. The clonotype originates from a woman between 50 and 59 years old with acute or convalescent COVID-19. This chain links TRBV27 with TRBJ2-7, with D possibly TRBD1 on 5 matching bases. Sequencing used peripheral blood. CDR3 loop: CASSLYTGSYEQYF. CDR3 bases: TGTGCCAGCAGTTTATATACAGGATCCTACGAGCAGTACTTC.